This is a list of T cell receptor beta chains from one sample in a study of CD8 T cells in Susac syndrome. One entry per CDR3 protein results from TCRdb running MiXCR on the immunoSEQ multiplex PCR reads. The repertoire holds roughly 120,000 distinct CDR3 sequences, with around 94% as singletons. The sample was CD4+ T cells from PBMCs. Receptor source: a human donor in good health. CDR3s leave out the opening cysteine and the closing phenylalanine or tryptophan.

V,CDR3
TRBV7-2,ASTRYRPEQY
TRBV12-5,ASALVGQKETQY
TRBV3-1,ASGGEETQY
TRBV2,ASSELATNEKLF
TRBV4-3,ASSQSRGPASSYNEQF
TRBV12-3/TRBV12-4,ASSLTASGANVLT
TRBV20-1,SARGGTGDENYGYT
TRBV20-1,SARPSYQGALTEAF
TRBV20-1,SARANEGTEAF
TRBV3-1,ASSLRRESSYEQY
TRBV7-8,ASSPRLAGVRETQY
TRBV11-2,ASSLGPGQGKTQY
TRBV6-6,ASRESGVTNYGYT
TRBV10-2,ASIDTGSYGTTEAF
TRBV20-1,SARDLRSGSISGELF
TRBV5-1,ASSGGGMTDEQF
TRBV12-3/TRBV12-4,ASSPGLAGPYEQY
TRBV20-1,SARDLGTGGAF
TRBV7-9,ASSFGSRDGEQY
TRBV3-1,ASSQVDTSYEQY
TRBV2,ASSDPGQGIINIQY
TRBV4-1,ASSQALTSGRTDTQY
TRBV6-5,ASSYSTGIQETQY
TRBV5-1,ASSLVPGLANNEQF
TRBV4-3,ASSQRLAGVGGYNEQF
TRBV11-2,ASSFSSFYEQY
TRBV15,ATSRGRQGWTEAF
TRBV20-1,SARADGQVRSYT
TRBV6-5,ASSPRQSSNQPQH
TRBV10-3,AIRTATGGHYEQY
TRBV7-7,ASSLGQAQGTQY
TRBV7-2,ASGSGSTDTQY
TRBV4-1,ASSQIGSSYNEQF
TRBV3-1,ASSPAGANTGELF
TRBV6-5,ASNFRDRDKTEAF
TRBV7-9,ASSLTGGSNQLQH
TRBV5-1,ASSSGGGQETQY